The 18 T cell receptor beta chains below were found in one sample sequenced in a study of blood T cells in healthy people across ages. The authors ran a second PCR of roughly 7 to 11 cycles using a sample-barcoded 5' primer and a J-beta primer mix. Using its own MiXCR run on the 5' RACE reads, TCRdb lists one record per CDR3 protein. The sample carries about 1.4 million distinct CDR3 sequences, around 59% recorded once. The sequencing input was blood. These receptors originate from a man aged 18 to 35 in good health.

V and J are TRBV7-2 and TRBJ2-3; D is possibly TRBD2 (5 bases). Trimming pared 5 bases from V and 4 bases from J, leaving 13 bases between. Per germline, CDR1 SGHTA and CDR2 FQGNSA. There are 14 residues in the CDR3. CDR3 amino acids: CASSNILGPDTQYF. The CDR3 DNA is TGTGCCAGCAGCAACATACTAGGCCCAGATACGCAGTATTTT.

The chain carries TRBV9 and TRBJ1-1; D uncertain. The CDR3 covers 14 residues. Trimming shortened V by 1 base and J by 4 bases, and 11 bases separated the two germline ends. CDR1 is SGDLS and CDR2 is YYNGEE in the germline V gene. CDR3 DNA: TGTGCCAGCAGCGTAAGGCAGTCAGCCACTGAAGCTTTCTTT. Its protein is CASSVRQSATEAFF.

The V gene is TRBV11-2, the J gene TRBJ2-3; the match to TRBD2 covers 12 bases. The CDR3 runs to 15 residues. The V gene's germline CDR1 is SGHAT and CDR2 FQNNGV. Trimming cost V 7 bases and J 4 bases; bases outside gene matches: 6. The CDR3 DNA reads TGTGCCAGCACCCTGACTAGCGGGGGCCCAGATACGCAGTATTTT. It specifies CASTLTSGGPDTQYF.

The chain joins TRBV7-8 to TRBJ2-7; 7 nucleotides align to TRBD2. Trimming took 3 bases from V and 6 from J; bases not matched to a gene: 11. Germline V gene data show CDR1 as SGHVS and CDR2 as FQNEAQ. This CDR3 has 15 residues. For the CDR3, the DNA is TGTGCCAGCAGCTTGAAGGGACTACCTCCTTTCGAGCAGTACTTC. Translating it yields CASSLKGLPPFEQYF.

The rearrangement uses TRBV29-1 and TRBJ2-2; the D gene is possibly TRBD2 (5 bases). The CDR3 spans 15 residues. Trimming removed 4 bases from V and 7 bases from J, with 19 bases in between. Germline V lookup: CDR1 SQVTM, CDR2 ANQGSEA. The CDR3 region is CSVAKRGIENGELFF. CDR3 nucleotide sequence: TGCAGCGTTGCCAAAAGAGGGATCGAAAACGGGGAGCTGTTTTTT.

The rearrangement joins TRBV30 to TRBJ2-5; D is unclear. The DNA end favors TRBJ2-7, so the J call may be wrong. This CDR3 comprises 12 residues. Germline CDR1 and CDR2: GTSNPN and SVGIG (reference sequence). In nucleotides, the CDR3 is TGTGCCTGGAGTGTACCCGTTACCGAGCAGTACTTC. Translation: CAWSVPVTEQYF.

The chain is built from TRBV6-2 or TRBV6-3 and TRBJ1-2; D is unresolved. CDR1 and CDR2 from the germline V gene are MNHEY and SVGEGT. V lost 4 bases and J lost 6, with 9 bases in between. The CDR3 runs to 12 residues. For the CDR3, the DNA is TGTGCCAGCAGTTTCTTGGCCCATGGCTACACCTTC. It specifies CASSFLAHGYTF.

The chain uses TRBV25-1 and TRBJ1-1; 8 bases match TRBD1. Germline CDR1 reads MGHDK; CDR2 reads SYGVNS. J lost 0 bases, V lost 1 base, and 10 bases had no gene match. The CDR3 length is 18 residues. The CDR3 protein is CASSEFVETGALNTEAFF. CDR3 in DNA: TGTGCCAGCAGTGAATTCGTGGAGACAGGGGCTCTGAACACTGAAGCTTTCTTT.

CDR3 residues: CASSLDGNMNTEAFF. In DNA, the CDR3 is TGTGCCAGCAGCTTAGATGGCAACATGAACACTGAAGCTTTCTTT. This rearrangement joins TRBV13 to TRBJ1-1; D gene unclear. Germline CDR1 PRHDT, CDR2 FYEKMQ (reference sequence). V lost 1 base to trimming and J lost 0 bases, with 9 bases between them. The CDR3 loop spans 15 amino acids.

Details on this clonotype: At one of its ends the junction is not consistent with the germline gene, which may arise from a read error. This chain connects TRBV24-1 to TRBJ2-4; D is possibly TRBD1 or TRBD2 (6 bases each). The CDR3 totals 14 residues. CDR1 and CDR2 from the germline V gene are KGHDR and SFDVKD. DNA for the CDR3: TGTGCCGCCAGTGATCCGGGGGCCGGAAACATTCAGTACTTC. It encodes CAASDPGAGNIQYF.

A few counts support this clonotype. The CDR3 loop reads CASSPTPGQGVSEQYF. The CDR3, as DNA: TGCGCCAGCAGCCCAACACCGGGACAGGGTGTCTCCGAGCAGTACTTC. This chain connects TRBV5-1 to TRBJ2-4; 9 bases line up with TRBD1. The J call may be mistaken, given a closer DNA end match to TRBJ2-7. The CDR3 runs 16 residues. Germline V gives CDR1 SGHRS, CDR2 YFSETQ.

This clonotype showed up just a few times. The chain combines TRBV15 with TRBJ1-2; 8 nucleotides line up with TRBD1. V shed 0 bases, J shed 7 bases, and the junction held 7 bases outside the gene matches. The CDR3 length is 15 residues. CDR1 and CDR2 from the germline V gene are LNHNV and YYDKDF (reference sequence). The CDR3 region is CATSRDRTGWAGYTF. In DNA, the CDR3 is TGTGCCACCAGCAGAGATCGGACAGGGTGGGCTGGCTACACCTTC.

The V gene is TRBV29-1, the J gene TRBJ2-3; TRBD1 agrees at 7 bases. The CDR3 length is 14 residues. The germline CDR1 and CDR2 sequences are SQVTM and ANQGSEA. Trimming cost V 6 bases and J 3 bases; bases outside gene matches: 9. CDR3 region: CSVADRVSTDTQYF. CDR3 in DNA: TGCAGCGTGGCAGACAGGGTTTCGACAGATACGCAGTATTTT.

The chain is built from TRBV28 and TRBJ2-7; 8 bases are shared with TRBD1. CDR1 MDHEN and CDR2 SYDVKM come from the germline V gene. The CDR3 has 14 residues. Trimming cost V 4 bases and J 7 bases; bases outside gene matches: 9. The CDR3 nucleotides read TGTGCCAGCAGTTCCTCAGGGGGCTACTATGAGCAGTACTTC. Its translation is CASSSSGGYYEQYF.

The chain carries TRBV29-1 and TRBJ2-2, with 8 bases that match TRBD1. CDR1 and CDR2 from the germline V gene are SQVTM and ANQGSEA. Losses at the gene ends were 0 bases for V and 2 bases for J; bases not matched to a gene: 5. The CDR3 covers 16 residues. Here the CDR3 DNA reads TGCAGCGTTGAAGACCCGGACAGGGCAAACACCGGGGAGCTGTTTTTT. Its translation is CSVEDPDRANTGELFF.

CDR3 in amino acids: CASSLSQSGLTYEQYF. CDR3 DNA sequence: TGTGCCAGCAGTTTATCTCAGTCCGGCCTCACCTACGAGCAGTACTTC. This rearrangement joins TRBV27 to TRBJ2-7; D not resolved. Trimming cost V 0 bases and J 2 bases, with 14 bases left between them. Germline assignment: CDR1 MNHEY and CDR2 SMNVEV (reference sequence). This CDR3 contains 16 residues.

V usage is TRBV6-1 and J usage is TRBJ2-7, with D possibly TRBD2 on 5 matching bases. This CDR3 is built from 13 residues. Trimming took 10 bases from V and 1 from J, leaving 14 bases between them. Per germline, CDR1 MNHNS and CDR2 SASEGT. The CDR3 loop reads CATLTGISYEQYF. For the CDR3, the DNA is TGTGCCACTCTTACCGGGATTTCCTACGAGCAGTACTTC.

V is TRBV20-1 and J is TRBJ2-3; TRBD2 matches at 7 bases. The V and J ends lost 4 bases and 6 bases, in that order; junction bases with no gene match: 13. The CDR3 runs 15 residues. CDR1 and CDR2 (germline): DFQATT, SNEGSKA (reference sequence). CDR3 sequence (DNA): TGCAGTGCTACCCTATGGGCTAGCGGAGCTGATACGCAGTATTTT. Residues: CSATLWASGADTQYF.